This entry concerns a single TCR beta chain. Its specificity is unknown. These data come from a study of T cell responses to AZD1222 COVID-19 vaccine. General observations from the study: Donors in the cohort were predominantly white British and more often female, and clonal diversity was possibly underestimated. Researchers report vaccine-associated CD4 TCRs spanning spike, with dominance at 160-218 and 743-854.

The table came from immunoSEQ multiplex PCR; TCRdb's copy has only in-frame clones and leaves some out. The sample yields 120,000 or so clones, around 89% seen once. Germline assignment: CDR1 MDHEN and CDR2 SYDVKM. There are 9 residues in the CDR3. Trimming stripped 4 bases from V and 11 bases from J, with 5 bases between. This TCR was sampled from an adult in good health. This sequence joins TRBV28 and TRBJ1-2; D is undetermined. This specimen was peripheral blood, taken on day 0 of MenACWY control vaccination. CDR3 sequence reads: CASSSSYTF. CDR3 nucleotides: TGTGCCAGCAGTTCCTCATACACCTTC.